Each of the 10 T cell receptor beta chains below was sequenced from the same sample in a study of T-cell memory formation after mild COVID-19. TCRdb re-called the 5' RACE reads with MiXCR, one entry per CDR3 protein. The sample gives fewer than 250,000 distinct CDR3 sequences, around 26% of which show up once; approximately 10% is in the top ten. Material for sequencing was PBMCs or a T cell subset sorted from them (not recorded which). The receptor source for this set is an adult woman who had mild COVID-19 (a few samples of this study predate the infection). Cell type and time point are not known.

This clonotype has just a few counts. The chain has TRBV7-9 and TRBJ2-1; a weak D match, TRBD2 (6 bases). CDR3 length: 13 residues. V was cut by 1 base and J by 16 bases, with 17 bases left in between. In germline, CDR1 is SEHNR, CDR2 FQNEAQ (reference sequence). CDR3 sequence: CASSLGTHLGGFF. The CDR3 DNA reads as TGTGCCAGCAGCTTAGGTACCCACCTGGGAGGATTCTTC.

V is TRBV15 and J is TRBJ1-1; no reliable D call. Germline V CDR1 and CDR2: LNHNV, YYDKDF (reference sequence). The length of the CDR3 is 14 residues. V was pared by 5 bases and J by 3 bases, with 13 bases between. This chain's CDR3 is CATSADMGDTEAFF. The CDR3 DNA reads TGTGCCACCAGCGCAGACATGGGTGACACTGAAGCTTTCTTT. Drawing the rest from reference TRBV15 and TRBJ1-1, the complete variable domain is DAMVIQNPRYQVTQFGKPVTLSCSQTLNHNVMYWYQQKSSQAPKLLFHYYDKDFNNEADTPDNFQSRRPNTSFCFLDIRSPGLGDTAMYLCATSADMGDTEAFFGQGTRLTVV.

This clonotype was detected once. A read error may account for a junction end that differs from germline. This chain links TRBV7-2 with TRBJ2-1; the match to TRBD2 covers 10 bases. This CDR3 contains 14 residues. The V gene's germline CDR1 is SGHTA and CDR2 FQGNSA. For the CDR3, the DNA is TGTGCCAGCAGCCTAGCGGGGGCTAAACATGAGCAGTTCTTC. It codes for CASSLAGAKHEQFF.

This clonotype was seen more than once but under ten times. CDR3: CASSQDLGLPGGYEQYF. The CDR3 nucleotides are TGCGCCAGCAGCCAAGATCTCGGCCTCCCAGGAGGCTACGAGCAGTACTTC. The chain combines TRBV4-1 with TRBJ2-7; weak D call: TRBD2 (5 bases). In germline, CDR1 is MGHRA, CDR2 YSYEKL. V lost 0 bases and J lost 3, with 18 bases in between. There are 17 residues in the CDR3.

This clonotype occurred a few times. V usage is TRBV2 and J usage is TRBJ2-1, with a possible D match to TRBD1 (6 bases). Germline CDR1 SNHLY, CDR2 FYNNEI. V was trimmed by 4 bases and J by 6 bases, leaving 19 bases between them. There are 16 residues in the CDR3. The CDR3 bases are TGTGCCAGCAGTGGACCTGAGGACAGAGGTGTCAATGAGCAGTTCTTC. It yields the protein CASSGPEDRGVNEQFF.

V gene TRBV11-3 combines with J gene TRBJ2-1, with TRBD1 as a possible D gene (5 bases). The CDR3 contains 15 residues. The germline V gene encodes CDR1 SGHNT and CDR2 YENEEA. Trimming stripped 0 bases from V and 9 bases from J, with 15 bases between. CDR3 amino acids: CASSLDYAGMGEQFF. In nucleotides, the CDR3 is TGTGCCAGCAGCTTAGATTATGCAGGGATGGGTGAGCAGTTCTTC. The full variable domain, with the rest looked up from reference TRBV11-3 and TRBJ2-1, is EAGVVQSPRYKIIEKKQPVAFWCNPISGHNTLYWYLQNLGQGPELLIRYENEEAVDDSQLPKDRFSAERLKGVDSTLKIQPAELGDSAVYLCASSLDYAGMGEQFFGPGTRLTVL.

The rearrangement links TRBV9 to TRBJ2-7, with D possibly being TRBD2 (6 bases). CDR3 size: 16 residues. Germline CDR1 reads SGDLS; CDR2 reads YYNGEE. Trimming left V 0 bases short and J 0 bases short, with 13 bases between. The CDR3 reads CASSVAEGMSSYEQYF. The CDR3 DNA reads as TGTGCCAGCAGCGTAGCGGAGGGCATGAGCTCCTACGAGCAGTACTTC.

This clonotype has a handful of counts. The rearrangement links TRBV9 to TRBJ2-1, with 11 bases identical to TRBD2. Germline V gives CDR1 SGDLS, CDR2 YYNGEE. CDR3 size: 14 residues. V shed 4 bases and J 10 bases; nucleotides not matched to a gene: 7. CDR3 nucleotide sequence: TGTGCCAGCAGCCTTCAGGTAGCGGGAGGGGAGCAGTTCTTC. It specifies CASSLQVAGGEQFF.

This clonotype has a count of ten or more. This chain connects TRBV5-1 to TRBJ1-1; D is ambiguous. V lost 0 bases, J lost 1 base, and 16 bases lay in between. CDR3 length: 17 amino acids. CDR1 is SGHRS, CDR2 YFSETQ, per germline. CDR3 loop: CASSLDPGAGQNTEAFF. CDR3 nucleotide sequence: TGCGCCAGCAGCTTGGACCCCGGAGCTGGGCAGAACACTGAAGCTTTCTTT.

This clonotype was detected a few times. V and J are TRBV12-3 or TRBV12-4 and TRBJ2-1; 7 bases map to TRBD2. This CDR3 spans 12 amino acids. V was pared by 6 bases and J by 9 bases, with 5 bases of the junction left unmatched. The CDR3 region has the DNA TGTGCCAGCAGGGGGGGGACCCCTGAGCAGTTCTTC. Translation: CASRGGTPEQFF.